This TCR beta chain was profiled in a study of technical replicates of blood from a few donors. Profiling relied on immunoSEQ multiplex PCR, and the TCRdb table lists in-frame clones only, not all of them. The repertoire holds just under 85,000 clones, with more than 80% as singletons. CDR1 and CDR2 from the germline V gene are MDHEN and SYDVKM. Trimming removed 7 bases at V and 4 bases at J, with 19 bases between. The CDR3 totals 16 residues. Sequenced material: T cells isolated from PBMCs. This TCR was recovered from a human donor in good health. The chain couples TRBV28 to TRBJ2-2; tentatively, D is TRBD1 (5 bases). The CDR3 region has the DNA TGTGCCAGCAACTTAGCTAAGGGGCTAGGCACCGGGGAGCTGTTTTTT. This gives the protein CASNLAKGLGTGELFF.